Listed here are 12 T cell receptor beta chains from one sample, sequenced in a study of T cell responses to AZD1222 COVID-19 vaccine. Assay used: immunoSEQ multiplex PCR; TCRdb lists only in-frame clones, some missing. Among about 170,000 clones listed, 75% to 90% were seen once. Here the sequenced sample was peripheral blood, taken on day 0 of AZD1222 vaccination. The source is an adult in good health.

This clone was detected once. V gene TRBV19 combines with J gene TRBJ1-1; no clear D gene. The CDR3 has 12 amino acids. The germline V gene encodes CDR1 LNHDA and CDR2 SQIVND (reference sequence). V was cut by 4 bases and J by 4 bases, with 7 bases left in between. CDR3 DNA: TGTGCCAGTAGTAACAGCCTCACTGAAGCTTTCTTT. This encodes CASSNSLTEAFF.

The V call is TRBV4-3, the J call TRBJ2-5; 7 bases are a match to TRBD1. V lost 6 bases, J lost 5 bases, and 12 bases stayed unmatched. Germline V gene lookup returns CDR1 LGHNA and CDR2 YSLEER. This CDR3 has 15 residues. The CDR3 loop is CASSPETGTGETQYF. The CDR3 DNA follows: TGCGCCAGCAGTCCGGAGACAGGGACCGGGGAGACCCAGTACTTC.

The CDR3 region is CVHPVACTDTQYF. CDR3 DNA sequence: TGTGTGCACCCGGTTGCCTGCACAGATACGCAGTATTTT. V and J are TRBV24-1 and TRBJ2-3; D remains ambiguous. Germline CDR1 and CDR2: KGHDR and SFDVKD. There are 13 residues in the CDR3.

V usage is TRBV30 and J usage is TRBJ1-1; 8 bases map to TRBD1. This CDR3 comprises 17 residues. The junction had 18 bases not matched to a gene; V was cut back by 8 bases and J by 1 base. Germline V gives CDR1 GTSNPN, CDR2 SVGIG (reference sequence). In nucleotides, the CDR3 is TGTGCCGGAAAACGATACAGGGGGGTCCCTGCGAACACTGAAGCTTTCTTT. It is translated as CAGKRYRGVPANTEAFF.

The genes are TRBV6-2 or TRBV6-3 and TRBJ2-7, with D uncertain. This CDR3 is built from 13 residues. CDR1 and CDR2 from the germline V gene are MNHEY and SVGEGT. Trimming shortened V by 6 bases and J by 3 bases, and 12 bases separated the two germline ends. The CDR3 is CASSDPQVYEQYF. As DNA, the CDR3 is TGTGCCAGCAGCGATCCACAAGTCTACGAGCAGTACTTC.

The chain uses TRBV5-5 and TRBJ2-3; 10 bases match TRBD2. CDR1 and CDR2 from the germline V gene are SGHKS and YYEKEE (reference sequence). CDR3 length: 16 amino acids. Trimming at V came to 4 bases and at J to 0 bases, leaving 5 bases not matched to a gene. This CDR3 is CASSIVAGGSTDTQYF. The DNA of the CDR3 is TGTGCCAGCAGCATAGTAGCGGGGGGCAGCACAGATACGCAGTATTTT.

The J gene is TRBJ2-1, the V gene TRBV28; D remains unclear. Germline CDR1 reads MDHEN; CDR2 reads SYDVKM. This CDR3 has 14 amino acids. The V and J ends lost 8 bases and 0 bases respectively, with 11 bases between them. CDR3 bases: TGTGCCAGCTTTACGGTCCACTCCTACAATGAGCAGTTCTTC. Amino acid sequence: CASFTVHSYNEQFF.

This sequence joins TRBV5-1 and TRBJ2-7; 11 bases fit TRBD2. The CDR3 loop spans 14 amino acids. Germline V CDR1 and CDR2: SGHRS, YFSETQ. With V trimmed by 3 bases and J by 4 bases, 3 bases remained unmatched. The CDR3 spells CASSYTSGGYEQYV. The DNA of the CDR3 is TGCGCCAGCAGCTACACTAGCGGGGGATACGAGCAGTACGTC.

This chain uses TRBV6-5 with TRBJ1-4; 8 bases map to TRBD1. V gave up 2 bases and J gave up 4 bases; unmatched junction bases: 6. The CDR3 runs 16 residues. Looked up from germline, CDR1 is MNHEY and CDR2 is SVGAGI. The CDR3 spells CASSYGRGQGNEKLFF. The CDR3 DNA follows: TGTGCCAGCAGTTACGGCAGGGGGCAGGGTAATGAAAAACTGTTTTTT.

The chain uses TRBV3-1 (or the pseudogene TRBV3-2) and TRBJ1-1; a possible D gene is TRBD1 (5 bases). Germline CDR1 and CDR2: LGHDT and YNNKEL (reference sequence). Trimming took off 2 bases at V and 4 bases at J, with 17 bases between the two ends. The CDR3 extends over 16 amino acids. CDR3 bases: TGTGCCAGCAGCCAACTGGGGGGGGTTCGGGGCACTGAAGCTTTCTTT. It specifies CASSQLGGVRGTEAFF.

The V call is TRBV3-1 (or the pseudogene TRBV3-2), the J call TRBJ2-5; 10 bases align to TRBD2. Unmatched junction bases numbered 5, after V lost 5 bases and J lost 5 bases. From germline, CDR1 is LGHDT and CDR2 YNNKEL (reference sequence). The length of the CDR3 is 14 residues. The CDR3 sequence is CASSTRTSGETQYF. Written as DNA, the CDR3 is TGTGCCAGCAGCACCCGGACTAGCGGTGAGACCCAGTACTTC.

V gene TRBV21-1 combines with J gene TRBJ2-1; the DNA was not used to check the table's D call, TRBD1. TRBV21-1 is tagged as a pseudogene. The CDR3 is made up of 15 amino acids. This CDR3 reads CASSNVPDSYNEQFF. In DNA form, the CDR3 reads TGTGCCAGCAGCAATGTTCCAGACTCCTACAATGAGCAGTTCTTC.